This TCR beta chain was sequenced in a study of blood T cell repertoires in COVID-19. Study summary: T cells, B-cell-depleted T cells, or PBMCs provided the cDNA or gDNA that served as material.

Germline loops: CDR1 LNHNV, CDR2 YYDKDF (reference sequence). The V gene lost 4 bases and the J gene lost 0 bases, with 10 bases spanning the gap. The CDR3 spans 15 residues. Original handling: By means of reference gene primer amplification, nucleated cell counts were estimated. Data came from immunoSEQ multiplex PCR; TCRdb stores just in-frame clones and leaves some out. V, J and clone size reflect that table, while D and trimming were determined from the DNA. The table lists tens of thousands of clones, about four fifths of them singletons. This TCR was sampled from a human donor in a cohort sampled during active COVID-19. The source material was peripheral blood. The rearrangement joins TRBV15 to TRBJ2-4; D is possibly TRBD1 (6 bases). The CDR3 nucleotides are TGTGCCACCAGCACTGGACAGCGAGCCAAAAACATTCAGTACTTC. Its translation is CATSTGQRAKNIQYF.